These 7 T cell receptor beta chains were sequenced from one sample in a study of lymphopenia after photon versus proton radiotherapy. The assay was immunoSEQ multiplex PCR, and TCRdb's table has in-frame clones only and misses some. Of more than 70,000 clones in the sample, around 83% are singletons; the top ten hold approximately 1.4%. Sequences were derived from peripheral blood, sampled from a patient treated with proton-based radiotherapy. Source of these receptors: a man in his 60s with pancreatic cancer.

This clone was seen only a few times. V and J are TRBV19 and TRBJ2-5; 13 bases are a match to TRBD2. Germline V gene lookup returns CDR1 LNHDA and CDR2 SQIVND (reference sequence). Trimming removed 3 bases from V and 4 bases from J; junction bases left unmatched: 8. The CDR3 has 17 amino acids. The CDR3 nucleotides read TGTGCCAGTAGTATCTGGACTAGCGGGAGAATCGGAGAGACCCAGTACTTC. Translation gives CASSIWTSGRIGETQYF.

The V call is TRBV5-6, the J call TRBJ2-2; 10 nucleotides match TRBD2. V gave up 6 bases and J gave up 6 bases; unmatched junction bases: 8. CDR3 length: 15 residues. The germline CDR1 and CDR2 sequences are SGHDT and YYEEEE. CDR3 DNA: TGTGCCAGCAACCTAGCGGGAGCTTCTGCCGGGGAGCTGTTTTTT. It encodes CASNLAGASAGELFF.

The gene calls are TRBV27 and TRBJ2-7; either TRBD1 or TRBD2 may fit D (6 bases each). CDR3 length: 15 amino acids. Germline V lookup: CDR1 MNHEY, CDR2 SMNVEV (reference sequence). V shed 2 bases and J shed 4 bases, with 15 bases lying between them. This CDR3 is CASSLTGGAEYEQYF. In DNA, the CDR3 is TGTGCCAGCAGTTTAACCGGGGGCGCAGAATACGAGCAGTACTTC.

CDR3 nucleotides: TGTGCCAGCAGTTTATTTCGCGCGCTACGCAAGGGCACAGATACGCAGTATTTT. It is translated as CASSLFRALRKGTDTQYF. V usage is TRBV28 and J usage is TRBJ2-3; no clear D. V was pared by 1 base and J by 1 base, with 18 bases between. This CDR3 has 18 residues. Per the germline V gene, CDR1 is MDHEN and CDR2 is SYDVKM.

The CDR3 bases are TGTGCCACCAGCAGGCCTGGACAGGGCAAGGGTGGCTACACCTTC. It translates to CATSRPGQGKGGYTF. The rearrangement joins TRBV15 to TRBJ1-2; TRBD1 aligns across 8 bases. Germline V CDR1 and CDR2: LNHNV, YYDKDF (reference sequence). V lost 3 bases, J lost 7 bases, and 10 bases stayed unmatched. This CDR3 spans 15 amino acids. The full variable domain, in which reference TRBV15 and TRBJ1-2 provide the parts outside the CDR3, is DAMVIQNPRYQVTQFGKPVTLSCSQTLNHNVMYWYQQKSSQAPKLLFHYYDKDFNNEADTPDNFQSRRPNTSFCFLDIRSPGLGDTAMYLCATSRPGQGKGGYTFGSGTRLTVV.

The chain carries TRBV19 and TRBJ2-6; the D call may be TRBD1 or TRBD2 (5 bases each). The CDR3 spans 15 residues. Trimming took off 7 bases at V and 2 bases at J, with 12 bases between the two ends. In germline, CDR1 is LNHDA, CDR2 SQIVND (reference sequence). This chain's CDR3 is CASTIGGAGANVLTF. Here the CDR3 DNA reads TGTGCCAGTACCATTGGGGGAGCTGGGGCCAACGTCCTGACTTTC.

The chain carries TRBV18 and TRBJ2-1; TRBD2 might be the D (6 bases). Trimming removed 3 bases at V and 7 bases at J, with 13 bases between. The length of the CDR3 is 14 residues. The germline CDR1 and CDR2 sequences are KGHSH and LQKENI. The CDR3 nucleotides are TGTGCCAGCTCACCGGAGGGAAGGGAAAATGAGCAGTTCTTC. Its protein product is CASSPEGRENEQFF.